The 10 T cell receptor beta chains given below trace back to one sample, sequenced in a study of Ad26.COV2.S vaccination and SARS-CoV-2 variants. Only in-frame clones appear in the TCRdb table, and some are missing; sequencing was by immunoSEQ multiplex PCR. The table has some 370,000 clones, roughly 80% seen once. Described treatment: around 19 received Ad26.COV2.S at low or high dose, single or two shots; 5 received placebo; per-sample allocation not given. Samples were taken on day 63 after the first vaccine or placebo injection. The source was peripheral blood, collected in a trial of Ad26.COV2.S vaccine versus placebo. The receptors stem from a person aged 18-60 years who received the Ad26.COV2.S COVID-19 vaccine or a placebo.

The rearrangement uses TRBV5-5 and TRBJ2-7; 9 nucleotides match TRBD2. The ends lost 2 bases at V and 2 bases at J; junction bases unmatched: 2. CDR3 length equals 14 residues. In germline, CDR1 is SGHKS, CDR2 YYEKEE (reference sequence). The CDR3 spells CASSLVAGAYEQYF. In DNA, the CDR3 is TGTGCCAGCAGCTTAGTAGCGGGAGCCTACGAGCAGTACTTC.

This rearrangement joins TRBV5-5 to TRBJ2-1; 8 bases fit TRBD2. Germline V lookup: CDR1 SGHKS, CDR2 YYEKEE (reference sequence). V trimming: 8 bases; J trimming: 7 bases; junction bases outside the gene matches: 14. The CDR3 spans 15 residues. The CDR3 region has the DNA TGTGCCAGTACTCCCGTGCGGGGGGCTGGTAATGAGCAGTTCTTC. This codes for CASTPVRGAGNEQFF.

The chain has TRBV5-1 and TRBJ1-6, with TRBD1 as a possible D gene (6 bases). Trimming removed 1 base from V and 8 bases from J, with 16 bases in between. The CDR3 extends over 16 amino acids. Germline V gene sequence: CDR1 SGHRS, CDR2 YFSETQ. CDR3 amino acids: CASSLMGHPGDSPLHF. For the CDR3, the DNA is TGCGCCAGCAGCTTGATGGGACACCCCGGAGATTCACCCCTCCACTTT.

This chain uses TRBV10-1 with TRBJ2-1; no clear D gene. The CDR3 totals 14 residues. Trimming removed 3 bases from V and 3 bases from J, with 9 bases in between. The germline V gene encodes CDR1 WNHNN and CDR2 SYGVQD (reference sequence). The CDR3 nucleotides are TGCGCCAGCAGTGACCGGGCAGACTACAATGAGCAGTTCTTC. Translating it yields CASSDRADYNEQFF.

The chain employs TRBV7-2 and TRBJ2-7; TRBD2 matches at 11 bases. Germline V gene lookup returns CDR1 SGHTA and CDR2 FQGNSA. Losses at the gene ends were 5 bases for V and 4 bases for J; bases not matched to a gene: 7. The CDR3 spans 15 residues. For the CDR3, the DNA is TGTGCCAGCAGCCAGGCTAGCGGGGGGCTGTACGAGCAGTACTTC. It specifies CASSQASGGLYEQYF.

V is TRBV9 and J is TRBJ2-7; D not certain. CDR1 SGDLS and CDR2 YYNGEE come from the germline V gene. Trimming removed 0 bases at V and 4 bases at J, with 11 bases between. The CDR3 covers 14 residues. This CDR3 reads CASSVALSSYEQYF. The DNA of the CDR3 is TGTGCCAGCAGCGTAGCGCTTTCTTCGTACGAGCAGTACTTC.

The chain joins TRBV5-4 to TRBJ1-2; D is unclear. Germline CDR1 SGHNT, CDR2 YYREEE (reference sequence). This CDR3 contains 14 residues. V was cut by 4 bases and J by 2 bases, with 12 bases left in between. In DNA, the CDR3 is TGTGCCAGCAGCGGGAACCGACTGAACTATGGCTACACCTTC. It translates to CASSGNRLNYGYTF.

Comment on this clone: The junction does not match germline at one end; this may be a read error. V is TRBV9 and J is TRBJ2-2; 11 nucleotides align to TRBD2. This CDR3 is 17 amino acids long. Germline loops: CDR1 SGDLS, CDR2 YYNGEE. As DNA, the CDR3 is TGTGCCAGCAGCCATGGACTAGCGGGTGAGGGACACCGGGGAGCTGTTTTT. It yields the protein CASSHGLAGEGHRGAVF.

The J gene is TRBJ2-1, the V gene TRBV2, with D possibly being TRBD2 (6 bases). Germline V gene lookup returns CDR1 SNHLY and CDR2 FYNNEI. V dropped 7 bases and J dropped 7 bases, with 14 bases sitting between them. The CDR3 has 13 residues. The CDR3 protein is CASKEASVNEQFF. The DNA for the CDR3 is TGTGCCAGCAAAGAGGCTAGCGTGAATGAGCAGTTCTTC.

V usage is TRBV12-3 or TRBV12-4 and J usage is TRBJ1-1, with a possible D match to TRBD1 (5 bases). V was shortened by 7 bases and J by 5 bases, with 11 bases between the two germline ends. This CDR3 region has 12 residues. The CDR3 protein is CASNVRVTEAFF. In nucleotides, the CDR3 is TGTGCCAGCAATGTCAGGGTGACTGAAGCTTTCTTT.